This T cell receptor beta chain was identified in a study of graft-versus-host responses after intestinal transplantation. Study at large: Anti-thymocyte globulin induction, then tacrolimus and steroids for about three years, went to all recipients.

Points from the study as a whole: The recipient marrow held GvH clones, and some of them showed up first in ileum or blood.

This CDR3 spans 14 amino acids. Trimming removed 2 bases from V and 4 bases from J; junction bases left unmatched: 1. Germline V gene data show CDR1 as SGDLS and CDR2 as YYNGEE. As for this clone: Antigen unknown.

Some clones are missing from TCRdb's copy, which holds only in-frame ones; the method was immunoSEQ multiplex PCR. The sample carries roughly 97,000 clones, approximately 92% recorded once. V gene TRBV9 combines with J gene TRBJ2-3; 10 bases fit TRBD2. The clonotype comes from a human patient who received an intestinal transplant, so some T cells may come from the graft donor. The source material was PBMCs, sampled around 68 weeks after intestinal transplant. The CDR3 here is CASSVSGGADTQYF. CDR3 nucleotide sequence: TGTGCCAGCAGCGTGAGCGGGGGGGCAGATACGCAGTATTTT.